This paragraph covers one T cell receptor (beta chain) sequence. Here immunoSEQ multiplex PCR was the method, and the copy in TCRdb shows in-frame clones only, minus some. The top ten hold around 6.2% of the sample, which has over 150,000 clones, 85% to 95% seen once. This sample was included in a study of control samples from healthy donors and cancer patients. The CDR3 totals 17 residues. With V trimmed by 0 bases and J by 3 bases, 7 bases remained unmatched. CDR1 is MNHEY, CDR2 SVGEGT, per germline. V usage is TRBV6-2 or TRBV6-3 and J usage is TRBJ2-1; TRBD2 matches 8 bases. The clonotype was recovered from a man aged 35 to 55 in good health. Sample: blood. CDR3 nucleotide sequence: TGTGCCAGCAGTTACTCGATCGGGGGGGGCGGCTACAATGAGCAGTTCTTC. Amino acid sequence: CASSYSIGGGGYNEQFF.